This TCR beta chain originates from a study of OX40 agonist ivuxolimab in advanced cancers. Study summary: Every patient in dose escalation had hepatocellular carcinoma, melanoma, renal cell or head and neck cancer.

CDR3 length: 14 residues. V lost 4 bases, J lost 3 bases, and 3 bases stayed unmatched. Germline V gene data show CDR1 as LNHDA and CDR2 as SQIVND (reference sequence). Using immunoSEQ multiplex PCR, the repertoire was profiled, and TCRdb retains in-frame clones only, with some absent. Of roughly 53,000 clones listed, around four fifths are singletons. V and J are TRBV19 and TRBJ1-5, with 7 bases matching TRBD1. The source is an adult with an advanced solid tumor such as melanoma, head and neck, liver or kidney cancer. This material consisted of CD4+ or CD8+ T cells sorted from blood, taken in a trial of the OX40 agonist ivuxolimab. The CDR3 sequence: CASSTTGPNQPQHF. For the CDR3, the DNA is TGTGCCAGTAGTACGACAGGGCCCAATCAGCCCCAGCATTTT.